Following are 8 T cell receptor beta chains from one sample sequenced in a study of cytomegalovirus exposure and HLA in healthy donors. Primers for the PCR totalled 60 Vbeta and 13 Jbeta. Sequencing was performed with immunoSEQ multiplex PCR; in TCRdb, only in-frame clones are kept and a portion is missing. The repertoire holds 150,000 or so clones, about 80% seen once, with over 8% in the top ten. Sample: PBMCs. All receptors derive from a man younger than 35 in good health and CMV-seropositive.

This clone was seen a handful of times. The V call is TRBV11-2, the J call TRBJ1-2; TRBD1 matches at 7 bases. Trimming removed 2 bases from V and 2 bases from J; junction bases left unmatched: 11. Germline loops: CDR1 SGHAT, CDR2 FQNNGV. CDR3 length: 17 amino acids. Written as DNA, the CDR3 is TGTGCCAGCAGCTTAAGGGGCCCGGACAGGAGCAACTATGGCTACACCTTC. Translating gives CASSLRGPDRSNYGYTF.

A few counts support this clone. The chain carries TRBV7-8 and TRBJ2-4; D is perhaps TRBD2 (5 bases). The CDR3 spans 17 residues. CDR1 is SGHVS, CDR2 FQNEAQ, per germline. V was cut by 2 bases and J by 1 base, with 15 bases left in between. CDR3 sequence: CASSLRRGSLAKNIQYF. The CDR3 DNA is TGTGCCAGCAGCTTACGCCGGGGTTCCCTTGCCAAAAACATTCAGTACTTC.

The chain uses TRBV27 and TRBJ2-1; D not resolved. V was clipped by 0 bases and J by 9 bases, with 18 bases between them. The CDR3 covers 16 residues. The germline CDR1 and CDR2 sequences are MNHEY and SMNVEV (reference sequence). The CDR3 DNA reads TGTGCCAGCAGTTTATCGTCCCTGGGCCAGAAGGCTGAGCAGTTCTTC. Protein sequence: CASSLSSLGQKAEQFF.

In regard to this clone: One junction end disagrees with the germline gene, perhaps due to a read error. The rearrangement links TRBV6-7 to TRBJ1-2; unclear D gene. TRBV6-7 is an ORF, with its function uncertain. The CDR3 extends over 13 amino acids. CDR3 loop: CASSSVLYYRYTF. CDR3 nucleotide sequence: TGTGCCAGCAGTTCCGTTCTGTACTATCGCTACACCTTC.

The V call is TRBV4-1, the J call TRBJ1-1; D uncertain. The V gene's germline CDR1 is MGHRA and CDR2 YSYEKL. Deletions cut 5 bases from V and 1 base from J, with 5 bases between. This CDR3 comprises 12 residues. The CDR3 DNA is TGCGCCAGCAGCGAGGGGAACACTGAAGCTTTCTTT. Protein sequence: CASSEGNTEAFF.

This clone was detected a few times. This chain links TRBV4-3 with TRBJ1-6, with unresolved D. CDR3 length equals 18 residues. CDR1 is LGHNA and CDR2 is YSLEER in the germline V gene. The ends were cut back, 0 bases at V and 6 bases at J, with 18 bases in the middle. For the CDR3, the DNA is TGCGCCAGCAGCCAAGATTCTCAGACAATCCGGGGTAATTCACCCCTCCACTTT. It yields the protein CASSQDSQTIRGNSPLHF.

The chain carries TRBV27 and TRBJ2-7; D may be TRBD2 (6 bases). This CDR3 region has 14 residues. The V and J ends lost 5 bases and 3 bases respectively, with 14 bases between them. Germline V gene data show CDR1 as MNHEY and CDR2 as SMNVEV (reference sequence). CDR3 nucleotides: TGTGCCAGCAGTCCCCGGGAGAAGAGCTACGAGCAGTACTTC. This sequence encodes CASSPREKSYEQYF.

The count of this clone is one. In nucleotides, the CDR3 is TGTGCCAGCAGTTTAGGGGGGAGCGGGTACAATGAGCAGTTCTTC. It translates to CASSLGGSGYNEQFF. The chain joins TRBV27 to TRBJ2-1, with D maybe TRBD2 (6 bases). The length of the CDR3 is 15 residues. The V and J ends lost 2 bases and 4 bases respectively, with 12 bases between them. Germline V gives CDR1 MNHEY, CDR2 SMNVEV (reference sequence).